This T cell receptor (beta chain) was recorded in a study of spatial heterogeneity in lung cancer. Study details: Fewer alpha-chain than beta-chain sequences were consistently detected. The study, taken as a whole, reports: Ubiquitous expanded tumor TCRs appeared in blood more at resection than follow-up.

Every individual TCR cDNA molecule carried its own unique molecular identifier, which allowed correction of PCR and sequencing errors. TCRdb redid the calling of the 5' RACE reads with MiXCR, one entry per CDR3 protein. Among 30,000 to 45,000 distinct CDR3 sequences listed, under 8% were seen once. Time point defined: sample taken at primary tumor resection. From tumor, nontumor lung or frozen PBMC, whole RNA was taken unsorted for sequencing. Of note for this clonotype: The antigen remains unidentified.

V lost 0 bases, J lost 4 bases, and 12 bases lay in between. Germline V gene lookup returns CDR1 LGHNA and CDR2 YSLEER. This CDR3 region has 15 residues. The rearrangement links TRBV4-3 to TRBJ1-2, with D unresolved. The sample in question was PBMCs, obtained at surgery. The receptor was derived from a female donor with early-stage non-small cell lung cancer. As DNA, the CDR3 is TGCGCCAGCAGCCAAGAGATCGACATCTTCTATGGCTACACCTTC. Translating it yields CASSQEIDIFYGYTF.